The 32 T cell receptor beta chains reported below all come from one sample, sequenced in a study of cytomegalovirus exposure and HLA in healthy donors. The method was immunoSEQ multiplex PCR; TCRdb's version includes in-frame clones alone and lacks a portion of them. The sample lists around 300,000 clones; 70% to 90% were seen once. Sequenced input: PBMCs. All receptors come from a man aged 30-40 years in good health and CMV-seronegative.

The chain couples TRBV6-1 to TRBJ1-5; D perhaps matches TRBD1 (6 bases). The V gene lost 5 bases and the J gene lost 4 bases, with 15 bases spanning the gap. Germline values: CDR1 MNHNS, CDR2 SASEGT. The CDR3 has 15 amino acids. The CDR3 sequence is CASSTGIRANQPQHF. CDR3 coding DNA: TGTGCCAGCAGTACAGGGATCCGCGCGAATCAGCCCCAGCATTTT.

The chain combines TRBV11-2 with TRBJ1-2; D ambiguous. Between the trimmed V and J ends, which lost 4 bases and 8 bases, there was a span of 8 bases. This CDR3 has 11 residues. Germline CDR1 SGHAT, CDR2 FQNNGV. The CDR3 DNA follows: TGTGCCAGCAGCTCCCCCCGGGGCTACACCTTC. Protein: CASSSPRGYTF.

This clone was counted a single time. This chain links TRBV5-1 with TRBJ2-5, with TRBD2 matching 9 bases. CDR1 SGHRS and CDR2 YFSETQ come from the germline V gene. The CDR3 has 16 amino acids. With V trimmed by 0 bases and J by 2 bases, 5 bases remained unmatched. The CDR3 bases are TGCGCCAGCAGCTTGGGACGCGGACTAGCGCAAGAGACCCAGTACTTC. Translating it yields CASSLGRGLAQETQYF.

In its sample, this clone was seen a few times. The chain has TRBV10-1 and TRBJ1-4, with TRBD1 identical over 9 bases. This CDR3 comprises 15 residues. Germline V lookup: CDR1 WNHNN, CDR2 SYGVQD (reference sequence). V lost 2 bases and J lost 6; bases outside the gene matches: 4. The CDR3 here is CASSETRTGDEKLFF. The CDR3 DNA follows: TGCGCCAGCAGTGAGACGCGGACAGGGGATGAAAAACTGTTTTTT.

The chain uses TRBV2 and TRBJ1-3, with D perhaps matching TRBD1 (5 bases). The CDR3 length is 16 residues. The ends were cut back, 6 bases at V and 4 bases at J, with 19 bases in the middle. Germline V CDR1 and CDR2: SNHLY, FYNNEI. The CDR3 loop reads CASRKGAGYTGNTIYF. The CDR3 DNA reads as TGTGCCAGCAGAAAAGGGGCAGGGTATACAGGAAACACCATATATTTT.

This clone was seen more than once but under ten times. J is TRBJ2-2 and V is TRBV25-1; D remains ambiguous. The CDR3 is made up of 14 amino acids. The germline V and J ends were trimmed by 7 bases and 3 bases, with 12 bases remaining between them. CDR1 and CDR2 from the germline V gene are MGHDK and SYGVNS. This CDR3 reads CASTYHGDTGELFF. As DNA, the CDR3 is TGTGCCAGCACCTATCATGGAGACACCGGGGAGCTGTTTTTT. Full variable domain (rest looked up from reference TRBV25-1 and TRBJ2-2): EADIYQTPRYLVIGTGKKITLECSQTMGHDKMYWYQQDPGMELHLIHYSYGVNSTEKGDLSSESTVSRIRTEHFPLTLESARPSHTSQYLCASTYHGDTGELFFGEGSRLTVL.

The rearrangement uses TRBV5-1 and TRBJ2-5, with no clear D. The CDR3 has 12 residues. Germline CDR1 reads SGHRS; CDR2 reads YFSETQ. V dropped 5 bases and J dropped 3 bases, with 8 bases sitting between them. The CDR3 DNA is TGCGCCAGCAGACAGAGTGAAGAGACCCAGTACTTC. Translated: CASRQSEETQYF.

The rearrangement links TRBV27 to TRBJ1-2, with D tentatively TRBD1 (5 bases). Per the germline V gene, CDR1 is MNHEY and CDR2 is SMNVEV (reference sequence). V was shortened by 5 bases and J by 2 bases, with 12 bases between the two germline ends. This CDR3 has 14 residues. CDR3 sequence reads: CASSVRQTNYGYTF. In nucleotides, the CDR3 is TGTGCCAGCAGTGTCCGACAGACAAACTATGGCTACACCTTC.

This clone occurred once. The chain is built from TRBV5-1 and TRBJ2-7; 8 bases match TRBD2. Germline CDR1 reads SGHRS; CDR2 reads YFSETQ. The J segment lost 5 bases and the V segment lost 4 bases, leaving 14 bases of the junction unmatched. The CDR3 contains 16 residues. CDR3 nucleotide sequence: TGCGCCAGCAGCACCAATGGGGGCGGGGGGTCCGACGAGCAGTACTTC. Protein: CASSTNGGGGSDEQYF.

The chain couples TRBV6-8 to TRBJ1-1, with D perhaps TRBD1 (5 bases). V was cut by 5 bases and J by 5 bases, with 12 bases left in between. Per germline, CDR1 MNHGY and CDR2 SAAAGT. This CDR3 is 13 amino acids long. CDR3 nucleotides: TGTGCCAGCAGTCTAAGACAGCCTACTGAAGCTTTCTTT. This codes for CASSLRQPTEAFF.

The genes are TRBV10-3 and TRBJ2-5; D is possibly TRBD1 (6 bases). V was trimmed by 0 bases and J by 2 bases, leaving 10 bases between them. The germline V gene has CDR1 ENHRY and CDR2 SYGVKD. The CDR3 runs to 15 residues. This chain's CDR3 is CAISESTGRQETQYF. The CDR3 nucleotides read TGTGCCATCAGTGAGTCAACAGGGCGACAAGAGACCCAGTACTTC.

The rearrangement links TRBV18 to TRBJ1-4, with 7 positions matching TRBD1. The trim removed 1 base at V and 7 bases at J, leaving 6 bases unmatched. Looked up from germline, CDR1 is KGHSH and CDR2 is LQKENI. The CDR3 loop spans 15 amino acids. The CDR3 DNA follows: TGTGCCAGCTCACCACAGTCGCAGGGGGGTGAAAAACTGTTTTTT. It yields the protein CASSPQSQGGEKLFF.

This chain joins TRBV27 and TRBJ2-7; TRBD1 matches at 9 bases. The CDR3 extends over 15 amino acids. With V trimmed by 3 bases and J by 0 bases, 3 bases remained unmatched. From germline, CDR1 is MNHEY and CDR2 SMNVEV (reference sequence). The CDR3 DNA reads as TGTGCCAGCAGTTTTAACAGGGGGCCCTCCTACGAGCAGTACTTC. Translation gives CASSFNRGPSYEQYF.

The chain couples TRBV10-1 to TRBJ2-1; TRBD2 matches 16 bases. With 0 bases clipped from V and 8 bases from J, the junction kept 10 bases outside the gene matches. This CDR3 has 19 residues. Germline lookup yields CDR1 WNHNN and CDR2 SYGVQD (reference sequence). The CDR3 nucleotides are TGCGCCAGCAGTGAGTCCGGGACTAGCGGGGGGGCCATCGCAGATGAGCAGTTCTTC. Residues: CASSESGTSGGAIADEQFF.

The V call is TRBV6-5, the J call TRBJ1-5, with a weak D call TRBD1 (5 bases). V was pared by 7 bases and J by 5 bases, with 18 bases between. Germline CDR1 is MNHEY and CDR2 is SVGAGI. The CDR3 consists of 15 residues. Here the CDR3 reads CASKTHRGDDQPQHF. CDR3 DNA sequence: TGTGCCAGCAAAACGCACCGGGGGGACGATCAGCCCCAGCATTTT.

V is TRBV7-6 and J is TRBJ2-1; 10 bases fit TRBD1. The ends lost 5 bases at V and 7 bases at J; junction bases unmatched: 11. Germline values: CDR1 SGHVS, CDR2 FNYEAQ. The CDR3 is made up of 16 amino acids. The CDR3 region is CASSPGWDRGLNEQFF. The CDR3 bases are TGTGCCAGCAGCCCCGGGTGGGACAGGGGACTAAATGAGCAGTTCTTC.

The V call is TRBV5-8, the J call TRBJ2-7; 7 bases match TRBD2. CDR3 size: 16 residues. The V gene's germline CDR1 is SGHTS and CDR2 YDEGEE. After removal of 6 bases from V and 1 base from J, the junction contained 13 bases not matched to a gene. The CDR3 region has the DNA TGTGCCAGCACCAATACCCCAGTCGGGAGGTCCTACGAGCAGTACTTC. This sequence encodes CASTNTPVGRSYEQYF.

This rearrangement joins TRBV6-6 to TRBJ1-2; a possible D gene is TRBD1 (5 bases). The CDR3 covers 16 residues. In germline, CDR1 is MNHNY, CDR2 SVGAGI (reference sequence). Deletions cut 1 base from V and 5 bases from J, with 17 bases between. CDR3 in amino acids: CASSYFVAGTEYGYTF. For the CDR3, the DNA is TGTGCCAGCAGTTACTTTGTGGCAGGGACTGAATATGGCTACACCTTC.

J is TRBJ2-1 and V is TRBV4-1, with 9 nucleotides matching TRBD2. V shed 1 base, J shed 4 bases, and the junction held 8 bases outside the gene matches. Germline-derived CDR1 and CDR2 are MGHRA and YSYEKL. The CDR3 runs 17 residues. CDR3 bases: TGCGCCAGCAGCCAAGGTCGCCAAGCGGGGGGATACAATGAGCAGTTCTTC. Translation: CASSQGRQAGGYNEQFF.

The genes are TRBV10-3 and TRBJ2-3; the D gene is possibly TRBD1 (5 bases). The germline gives CDR1 ENHRY, CDR2 SYGVKD. Trimming stripped 0 bases from V and 4 bases from J, with 23 bases between. There are 19 residues in the CDR3. CDR3 nucleotides: TGTGCCATCAGTGAGTCGATAGGTAGGGGCCAGGGCCTGCCAGATACGCAGTATTTT. Its translation: CAISESIGRGQGLPDTQYF.

The chain employs TRBV27 and TRBJ2-7, with no clear D. Germline V gene sequence: CDR1 MNHEY, CDR2 SMNVEV (reference sequence). The CDR3 contains 11 residues. The ends were cut back, 5 bases at V and 3 bases at J, with 5 bases in the middle. CDR3 sequence reads: CASSNGYEQYF. CDR3 coding DNA: TGTGCCAGCAGTAACGGCTACGAGCAGTACTTC.

DNA for the CDR3: TGTGCCAGCAGTTACCGGGACAGGGGCTACGAGCAGTACTTC. This gives the protein CASSYRDRGYEQYF. J is TRBJ2-7 and V is TRBV6-6; 10 nucleotides line up with TRBD1. Per the germline V gene, CDR1 is MNHNY and CDR2 is SVGAGI (reference sequence). The CDR3 loop spans 14 amino acids. V was pared by 2 bases and J by 3 bases, with 1 base of the junction left unmatched.

The chain couples TRBV2 to TRBJ1-1; D perhaps matches TRBD1 (6 bases). CDR3 length: 10 residues. Trimming pared 8 bases from V and 7 bases from J, leaving 8 bases between. CDR1 is SNHLY, CDR2 FYNNEI, per germline. This CDR3 reads CASRDIEAFF. CDR3 sequence (DNA): TGTGCCAGCCGGGACATTGAAGCTTTCTTT.

The chain uses TRBV19 and TRBJ1-5, with D possibly being TRBD1 (5 bases). Trimming shortened V by 1 base and J by 3 bases, and 10 bases separated the two germline ends. There are 15 residues in the CDR3. Germline CDR1 and CDR2: LNHDA and SQIVND (reference sequence). CDR3 residues: CASSIGGVVNQPQHF. CDR3 DNA: TGTGCCAGTAGTATAGGGGGGGTCGTCAATCAGCCCCAGCATTTT. The full variable domain, its missing parts supplied by reference TRBV19 and TRBJ1-5, is DGGITQSPKYLFRKEGQNVTLSCEQNLNHDAMYWYRQDPGQGLRLIYYSQIVNDFQKGDIAEGYSVSREKKESFPLTVTSAQKNPTAFYLCASSIGGVVNQPQHFGDGTRLSIL.

The V call is TRBV28, the J call TRBJ1-2, with TRBD1 matching over 7 bases. The V gene end was trimmed by 2 bases and the J gene end by 8 bases; junction bases not matched to a gene: 14. Germline CDR1 reads MDHEN; CDR2 reads SYDVKM. The CDR3 totals 16 residues. CDR3: CASSLKGFEGARGYTF. The CDR3, as DNA: TGTGCCAGCAGTTTAAAGGGGTTTGAGGGGGCGCGCGGCTACACCTTC.

CDR3 in amino acids: CASSMFTGETQYF. Written as DNA, the CDR3 is TGTGCCAGTAGTATGTTTACCGGGGAGACCCAGTACTTC. The chain uses TRBV19 and TRBJ2-5; no clear D. Trimming removed 3 bases at V and 5 bases at J, with 10 bases between. The CDR3 is made up of 13 amino acids. Germline V gene data show CDR1 as LNHDA and CDR2 as SQIVND (reference sequence).

CDR3 DNA sequence: TGCAGCGTTGAGAGCGGGGGGGAACTAGAACGCACAGATACGCAGTATTTT. Its translation is CSVESGGELERTDTQYF. J is TRBJ2-3 and V is TRBV29-1, with 10 bases that match TRBD2. The CDR3 loop spans 17 amino acids. Germline CDR1 and CDR2: SQVTM and ANQGSEA. V lost 3 bases to trimming and J lost 1 base; unmatched junction nucleotides: 10.

The chain employs TRBV7-9 and TRBJ2-7; no clear D gene. Germline CDR1 reads SEHNR; CDR2 reads FQNEAQ (reference sequence). Trimming cost V 2 bases and J 6 bases, with 11 bases left between them. The CDR3 loop spans 13 amino acids. The DNA for the CDR3 is TGTGCCAGCAGCTTAACAGATTCCAGCGAGCAGTACTTC. Translating gives CASSLTDSSEQYF.

The chain uses TRBV10-2 and TRBJ1-3; D is perhaps TRBD1 (6 bases). This CDR3 is built from 15 residues. The V end was cut by 6 bases, the J end by 0 bases, with 12 bases between. CDR1 and CDR2 from the germline V gene are WSHSY and SAAADI. CDR3 region: CASSKTGNSGNTIYF. CDR3 nucleotide sequence: TGCGCCAGCAGCAAGACAGGAAACTCTGGAAACACCATATATTTT.

This chain connects TRBV5-1 to TRBJ2-7; D possibly corresponds to TRBD1 (6 bases). V shed 0 bases and J shed 3 bases, with 13 bases lying between them. The CDR3 extends over 15 amino acids. CDR1 is SGHRS, CDR2 YFSETQ, per germline. The CDR3 region is CASSLEPGQGYEQYF. The DNA of the CDR3 is TGCGCCAGCAGCTTGGAACCGGGACAAGGCTACGAGCAGTACTTC.

The chain employs TRBV30 and TRBJ2-5; 7 bases line up with TRBD1. CDR1 is GTSNPN and CDR2 is SVGIG in the germline V gene (reference sequence). V dropped 3 bases and J dropped 5; count of bases not matched to a gene: 9. The CDR3 totals 14 residues. CDR3 residues: CAWRQGRFWETQYF. CDR3 bases: TGTGCCTGGAGACAGGGGCGGTTTTGGGAGACCCAGTACTTC.

This clone was seen only once. The gene calls are TRBV9 and TRBJ2-1, with 7 positions matching TRBD2. With 4 bases clipped from V and 4 bases from J, the junction kept 5 bases outside the gene matches. The length of the CDR3 is 14 residues. Germline V gene sequence: CDR1 SGDLS, CDR2 YYNGEE. The CDR3 is CASSRLAGYNEQFF. As DNA, the CDR3 is TGTGCCAGCAGCAGATTAGCGGGTTACAATGAGCAGTTCTTC.